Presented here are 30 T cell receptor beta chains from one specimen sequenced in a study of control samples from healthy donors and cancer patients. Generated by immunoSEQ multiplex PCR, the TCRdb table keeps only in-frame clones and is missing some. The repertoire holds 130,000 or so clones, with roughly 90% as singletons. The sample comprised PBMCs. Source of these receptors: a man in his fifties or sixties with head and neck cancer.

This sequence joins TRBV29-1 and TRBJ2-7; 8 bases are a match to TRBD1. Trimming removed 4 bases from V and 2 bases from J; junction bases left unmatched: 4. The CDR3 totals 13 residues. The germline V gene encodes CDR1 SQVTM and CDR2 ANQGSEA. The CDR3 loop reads CSVVTGGTYEQYF. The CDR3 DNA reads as TGCAGCGTTGTTACAGGGGGAACCTACGAGCAGTACTTC.

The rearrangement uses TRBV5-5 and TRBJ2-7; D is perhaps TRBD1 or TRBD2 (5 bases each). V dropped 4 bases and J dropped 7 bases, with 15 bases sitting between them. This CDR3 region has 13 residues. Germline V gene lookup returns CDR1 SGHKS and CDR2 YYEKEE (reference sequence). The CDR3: CASSPGTYREQYF. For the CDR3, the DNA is TGTGCCAGCAGCCCGGGGACCTACCGGGAGCAGTACTTC.

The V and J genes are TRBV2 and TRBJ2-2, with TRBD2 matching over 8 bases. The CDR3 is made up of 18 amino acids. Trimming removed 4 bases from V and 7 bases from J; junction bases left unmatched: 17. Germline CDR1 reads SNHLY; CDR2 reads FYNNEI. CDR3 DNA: TGTGCCAGCAGTGCACGATTAGCGGGGAAGGGTTCTATCGGGGAGCTGTTTTTT. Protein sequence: CASSARLAGKGSIGELFF.

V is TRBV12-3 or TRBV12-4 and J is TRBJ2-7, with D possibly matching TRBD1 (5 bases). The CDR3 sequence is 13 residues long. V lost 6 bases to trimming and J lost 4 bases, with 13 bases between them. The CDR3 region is CASSILTGYEQYF. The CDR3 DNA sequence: TGTGCCAGCAGCATACTCACAGGTTACGAGCAGTACTTC.

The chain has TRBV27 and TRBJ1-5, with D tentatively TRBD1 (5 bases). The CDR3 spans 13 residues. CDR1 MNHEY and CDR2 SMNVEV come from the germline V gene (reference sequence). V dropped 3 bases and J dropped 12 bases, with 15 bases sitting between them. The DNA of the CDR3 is TGTGCCAGCAGTTTTTCGGGGGGATTACTCCAGCATTTT. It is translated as CASSFSGGLLQHF.

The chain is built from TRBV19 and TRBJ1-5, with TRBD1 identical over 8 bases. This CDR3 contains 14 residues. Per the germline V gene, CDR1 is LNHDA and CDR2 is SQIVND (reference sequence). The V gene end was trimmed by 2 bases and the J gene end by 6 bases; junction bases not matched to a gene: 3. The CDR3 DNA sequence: TGTGCCAGTAGTATACGACAGGGGTTTCAGCCCCAGCATTTT. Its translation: CASSIRQGFQPQHF. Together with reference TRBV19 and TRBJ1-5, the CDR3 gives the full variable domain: DGGITQSPKYLFRKEGQNVTLSCEQNLNHDAMYWYRQDPGQGLRLIYYSQIVNDFQKGDIAEGYSVSREKKESFPLTVTSAQKNPTAFYLCASSIRQGFQPQHFGDGTRLSIL.

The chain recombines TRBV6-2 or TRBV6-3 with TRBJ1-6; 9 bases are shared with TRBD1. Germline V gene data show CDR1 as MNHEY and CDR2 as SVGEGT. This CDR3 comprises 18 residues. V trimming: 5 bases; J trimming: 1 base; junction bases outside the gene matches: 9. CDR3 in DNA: TGTGCCAGCAGTCTCAAAACAGGGGGCAAGTCCTATAATTCACCCCTCCACTTT. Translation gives CASSLKTGGKSYNSPLHF.

The CDR3 nucleotides read TGTGCCAGCAGCTATTACAATGAGCAGTTCTTC. Protein: CASSYYNEQFF. The chain joins TRBV5-4 to TRBJ2-1; D is ambiguous. With 3 bases removed from V and 4 bases from J, the gap between germline ends came to 2 bases. CDR1 SGHNT and CDR2 YYREEE come from the germline V gene (reference sequence). The CDR3 extends over 11 amino acids.

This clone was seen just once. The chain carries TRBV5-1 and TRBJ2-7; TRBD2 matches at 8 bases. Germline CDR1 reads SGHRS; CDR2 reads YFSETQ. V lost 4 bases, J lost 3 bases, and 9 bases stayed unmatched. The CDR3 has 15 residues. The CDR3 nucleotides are TGCGCCAGCAGCCCCCGGACAGCGGGGGACTACGAGCAGTACTTC. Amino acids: CASSPRTAGDYEQYF.

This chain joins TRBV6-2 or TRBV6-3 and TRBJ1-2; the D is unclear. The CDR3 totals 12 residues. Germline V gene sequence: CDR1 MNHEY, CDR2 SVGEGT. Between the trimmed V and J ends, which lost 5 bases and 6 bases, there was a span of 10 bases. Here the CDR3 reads CASSPSRDGYTF. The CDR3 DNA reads TGTGCCAGCAGTCCCTCTAGGGATGGCTACACCTTC.

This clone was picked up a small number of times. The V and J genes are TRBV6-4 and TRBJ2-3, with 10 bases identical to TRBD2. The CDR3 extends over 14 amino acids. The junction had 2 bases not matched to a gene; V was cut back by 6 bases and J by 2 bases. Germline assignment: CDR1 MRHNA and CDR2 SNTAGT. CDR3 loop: CASSTSGNTDTQYF. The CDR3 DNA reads TGTGCCAGCAGCACTAGCGGGAACACAGATACGCAGTATTTT.

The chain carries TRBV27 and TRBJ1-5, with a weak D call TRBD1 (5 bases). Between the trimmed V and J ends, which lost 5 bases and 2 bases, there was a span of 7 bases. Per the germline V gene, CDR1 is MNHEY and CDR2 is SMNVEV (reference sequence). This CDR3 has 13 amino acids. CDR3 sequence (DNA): TGTGCCAGCAGTATCAGGGGCAATCAGCCCCAGCATTTT. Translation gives CASSIRGNQPQHF.

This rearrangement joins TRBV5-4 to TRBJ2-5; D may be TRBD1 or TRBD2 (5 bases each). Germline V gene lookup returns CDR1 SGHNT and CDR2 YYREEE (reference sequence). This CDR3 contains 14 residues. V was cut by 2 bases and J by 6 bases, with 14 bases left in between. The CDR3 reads CASSFYGGGKTQYF. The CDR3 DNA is TGTGCCAGCAGCTTCTATGGGGGTGGGAAGACCCAGTACTTC.

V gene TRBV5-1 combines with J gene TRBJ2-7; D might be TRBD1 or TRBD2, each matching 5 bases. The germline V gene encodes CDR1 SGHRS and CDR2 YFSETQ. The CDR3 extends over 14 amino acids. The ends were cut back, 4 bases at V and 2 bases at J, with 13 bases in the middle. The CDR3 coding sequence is TGCGCCAGCAGCCCCGGGACGGTGACCTACGAGCAGTACTTC. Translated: CASSPGTVTYEQYF.

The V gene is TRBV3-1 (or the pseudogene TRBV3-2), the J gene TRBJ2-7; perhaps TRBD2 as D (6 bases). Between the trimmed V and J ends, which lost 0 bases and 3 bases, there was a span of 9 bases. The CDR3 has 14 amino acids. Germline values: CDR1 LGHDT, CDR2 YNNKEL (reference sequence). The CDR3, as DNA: TGTGCCAGCAGCCAAGATTTGCGGGGCTACGAGCAGTACTTC. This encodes CASSQDLRGYEQYF.

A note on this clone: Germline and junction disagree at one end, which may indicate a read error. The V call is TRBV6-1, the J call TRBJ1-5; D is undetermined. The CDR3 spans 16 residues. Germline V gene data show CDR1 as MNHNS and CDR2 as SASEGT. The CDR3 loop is CASREGKGYSNQPQHF. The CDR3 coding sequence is TGTGCCAGCAGGGAAGGCAAAGGGTATAGCAATCAGCCCCAGCATTTT.

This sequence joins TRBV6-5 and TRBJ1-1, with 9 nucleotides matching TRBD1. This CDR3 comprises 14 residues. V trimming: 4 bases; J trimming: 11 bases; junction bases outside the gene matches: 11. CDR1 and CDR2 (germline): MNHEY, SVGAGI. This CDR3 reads CASSFLRTGDTAFF. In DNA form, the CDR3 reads TGTGCCAGCAGTTTCCTTCGGACAGGGGATACGGCTTTCTTT.

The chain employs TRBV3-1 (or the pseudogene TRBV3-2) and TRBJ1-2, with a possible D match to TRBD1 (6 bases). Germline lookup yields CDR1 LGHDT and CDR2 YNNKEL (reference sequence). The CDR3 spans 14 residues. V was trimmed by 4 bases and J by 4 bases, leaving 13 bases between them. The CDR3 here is CASSLPGQTYGYTF. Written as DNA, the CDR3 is TGTGCCAGCAGCCTCCCCGGACAGACCTATGGCTACACCTTC.

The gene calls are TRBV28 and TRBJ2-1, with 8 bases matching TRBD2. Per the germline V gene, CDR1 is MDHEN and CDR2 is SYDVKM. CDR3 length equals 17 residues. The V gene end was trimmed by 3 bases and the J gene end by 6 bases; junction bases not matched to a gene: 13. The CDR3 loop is CASSLIFGTRGGNEQFF. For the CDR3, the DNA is TGTGCCAGCAGTTTGATATTCGGGACTAGGGGTGGCAATGAGCAGTTCTTC.

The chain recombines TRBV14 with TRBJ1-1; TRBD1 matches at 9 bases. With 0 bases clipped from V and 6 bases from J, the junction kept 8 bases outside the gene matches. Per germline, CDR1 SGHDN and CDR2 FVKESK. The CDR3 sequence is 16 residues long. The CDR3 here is CASSQDHRTGDSEAFF. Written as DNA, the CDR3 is TGTGCCAGCAGCCAAGATCACCGGACAGGGGACTCTGAAGCTTTCTTT. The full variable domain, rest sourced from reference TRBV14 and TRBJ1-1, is EAGVTQFPSHSVIEKGQTVTLRCDPISGHDNLYWYRRVMGKEIKFLLHFVKESKQDESGMPNNRFLAERTGGTYSTLKVQPAELEDSGVYFCASSQDHRTGDSEAFFGQGTRLTVV.

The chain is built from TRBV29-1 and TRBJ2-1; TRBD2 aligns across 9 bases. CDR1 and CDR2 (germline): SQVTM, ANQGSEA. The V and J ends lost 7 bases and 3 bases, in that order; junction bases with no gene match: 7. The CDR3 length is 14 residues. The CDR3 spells CSAKVRGGYNEQFF. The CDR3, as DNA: TGCAGCGCGAAGGTGCGGGGGGGCTACAATGAGCAGTTCTTC.

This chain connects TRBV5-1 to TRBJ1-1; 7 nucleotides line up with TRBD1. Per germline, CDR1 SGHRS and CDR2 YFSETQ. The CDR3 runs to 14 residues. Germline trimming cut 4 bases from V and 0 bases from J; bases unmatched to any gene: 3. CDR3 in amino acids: CASSPGGVNTEAFF. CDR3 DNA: TGCGCCAGCAGCCCAGGGGGTGTGAACACTGAAGCTTTCTTT.

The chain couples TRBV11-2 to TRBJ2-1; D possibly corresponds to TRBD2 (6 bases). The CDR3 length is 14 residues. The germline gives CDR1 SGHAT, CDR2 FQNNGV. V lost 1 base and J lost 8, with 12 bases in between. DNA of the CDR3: TGTGCCAGCAGCTTAGCGGGGGATGGGTATGAGCAGTTCTTC. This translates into CASSLAGDGYEQFF.

The CDR3 nucleotides read TGTGCCAGCAGCGGCTGGACAGGGCAAGGCTATGGCTACACCTTC. It translates to CASSGWTGQGYGYTF. J is TRBJ1-2 and V is TRBV14; 8 bases agree with TRBD1. Germline trimming cut 5 bases from V and 4 bases from J; bases unmatched to any gene: 9. Germline V gene sequence: CDR1 SGHDN, CDR2 FVKESK. This CDR3 is 15 amino acids long.

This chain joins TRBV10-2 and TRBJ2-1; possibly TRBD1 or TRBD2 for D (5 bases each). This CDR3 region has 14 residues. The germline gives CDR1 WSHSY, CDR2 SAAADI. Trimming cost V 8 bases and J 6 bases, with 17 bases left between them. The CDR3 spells CASVEDTRLNEQFF. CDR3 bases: TGCGCCAGCGTTGAGGACACTAGGCTCAATGAGCAGTTCTTC.

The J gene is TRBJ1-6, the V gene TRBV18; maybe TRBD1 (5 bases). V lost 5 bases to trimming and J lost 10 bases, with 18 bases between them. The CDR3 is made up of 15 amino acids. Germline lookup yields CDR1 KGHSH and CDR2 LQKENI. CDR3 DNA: TGTGCCAGCTCAAACCGGGGCCCAGTTAGGTCACCCCTCCACTTT. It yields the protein CASSNRGPVRSPLHF. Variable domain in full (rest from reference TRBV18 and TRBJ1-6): NAGVMQNPRHLVRRRGQEARLRCSPMKGHSHVYWYRQLPEEGLKFMVYLQKENIIDESGMPKERFSAEFPKEGPSILRIQQVVRGDSAAYFCASSNRGPVRSPLHFGNGTRLTVT.

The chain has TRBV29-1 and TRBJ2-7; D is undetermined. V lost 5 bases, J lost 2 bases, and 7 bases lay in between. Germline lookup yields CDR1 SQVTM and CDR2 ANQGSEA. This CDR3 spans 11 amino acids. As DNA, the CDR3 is TGCAGCGTTATGGCAGCCTACGAGCAGTACTTC. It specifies CSVMAAYEQYF.

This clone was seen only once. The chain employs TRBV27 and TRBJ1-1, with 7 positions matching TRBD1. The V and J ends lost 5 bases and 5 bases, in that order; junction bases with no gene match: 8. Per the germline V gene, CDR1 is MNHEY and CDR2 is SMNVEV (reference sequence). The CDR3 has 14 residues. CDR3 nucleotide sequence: TGTGCCAGCAGTCCCAGACAGGGTTCGACTGAAGCTTTCTTT. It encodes CASSPRQGSTEAFF.

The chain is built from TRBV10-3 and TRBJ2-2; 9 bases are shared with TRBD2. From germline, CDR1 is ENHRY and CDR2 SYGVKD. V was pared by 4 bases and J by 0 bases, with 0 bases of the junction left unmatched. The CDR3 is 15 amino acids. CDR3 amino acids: CAISGLAANTGELFF. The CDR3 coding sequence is TGTGCCATCAGTGGACTAGCGGCGAACACCGGGGAGCTGTTTTTT.

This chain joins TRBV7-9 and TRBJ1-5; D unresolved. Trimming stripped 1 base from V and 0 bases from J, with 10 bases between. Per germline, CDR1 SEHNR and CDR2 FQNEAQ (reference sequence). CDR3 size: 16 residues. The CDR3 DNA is TGTGCCAGCAGCTTAGGAGGCTCTGATAGCAATCAGCCCCAGCATTTT. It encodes CASSLGGSDSNQPQHF. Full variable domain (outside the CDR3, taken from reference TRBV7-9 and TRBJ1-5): DTGVSQNPRHKITKRGQNVTFRCDPISEHNRLYWYRQTLGQGPEFLTYFQNEAQLEKSRLLSDRFSAERPKGSFSTLEIQRTEQGDSAMYLCASSLGGSDSNQPQHFGDGTRLSIL.